The clone carrying this T cell receptor beta chain has only a few counts. Antigen specificity is unknown. This specimen comes from a study of Graves' ophthalmopathy and Graves' hyperthyroidism. General study points: Stable hyperthyroidism and ophthalmopathy were told apart by a 13-signature model, which achieved 85% to 90% sensitivity and nearly 84% specificity. Detected in blood as well were most expanded thyroid clonotypes with frequency above 0.001.

Patients were left out if they had other autoimmune diseases, uncontrolled infections, pregnancy or lactation. Physicians reached a diagnosis by relying on clinical symptoms, serum thyroxine, TRAb, thyroid ultrasound and orbital computed tomography. CDR3 length equals 12 residues. Germline CDR1 and CDR2: LGHNA and YSLEER. Deletions cut 4 bases from V and 7 bases from J, with 10 bases between. Using RNA transcripts, the TCR beta CDR3 regions were amplified. HTBI primers primed a first-round RT-PCR, and a second-round multiplex PCR followed. TCRdb re-called the multiplex PCR reads with MiXCR, one entry per CDR3 protein. Here the sample spans about 1.1 million distinct CDR3 sequences, 35% to 40% being singletons.

The sequence was collected from an adult man with Graves' hyperthyroidism. The sample taken for sequencing was peripheral blood or thyroid tissue (not recorded which). This chain uses TRBV4-3 with TRBJ1-2; maybe TRBD1 (5 bases). In DNA, the CDR3 is TGCGCCAGCAGCCGGGGGAACGGTGGCTACACCTTC. Translating gives CASSRGNGGYTF.